At least ten counts were recorded for the clone carrying this T cell receptor (beta chain). Its antigen is still unknown. These data originate in a study of CD8 T cells in Susac syndrome. Study-wide results and caveats: The number of individuals included in the study's TCR sequencing and HLA analysis was acknowledged as relatively small.

CD8+ and CD4+ T cells taken from blood had their TCR beta sequenced. Negative isolation was used for CD8+ and CD4+ T cells, and FACS enrichment was applied to TEMRA cells. CDR1 is MNHEY and CDR2 is SMNVEV in the germline V gene (reference sequence). The V gene end was trimmed by 4 bases and the J gene end by 3 bases; junction bases not matched to a gene: 2. The CDR3 length is 13 residues. Reverse transcription of roughly 0.45 to 1 ug RNA was performed with random hexamers. By means of immunoSEQ multiplex PCR, TCR beta CDR3 spanning 54 Vbeta and 13 Jbeta underwent amplification. TCRdb fed the immunoSEQ multiplex PCR reads into MiXCR, producing one record per CDR3 protein. Here the sample spans about 400,000 distinct CDR3 sequences, around 85% being singletons.

The receptor's source is a human donor with multiple sclerosis. The chain links TRBV27 to TRBJ2-7, with 8 positions matching TRBD1. Source material: CD8+ T cells from PBMCs. CDR3 DNA sequence: TGTGCCAGCAGTTCCGGACAGGGCTACGAGCAGTACTTC. Its protein product is CASSSGQGYEQYF.